These 11 T cell receptor beta chains share one sample of origin, sequenced in a study of control samples from healthy donors and cancer patients. Profiled with immunoSEQ multiplex PCR; TCRdb holds only in-frame clones, not every one. The repertoire consists of roughly 3,600 clones, with about 80% occurring once and the leading ten covering roughly 8.6%. Sequenced: formalin-fixed, paraffin-embedded tissue. The receptor source for this set is a female donor with melanoma.

This chain joins TRBV11-2 and TRBJ2-2, with D maybe TRBD2 (7 bases). This CDR3 has 14 amino acids. CDR1 SGHAT and CDR2 FQNNGV come from the germline V gene. V lost 8 bases to trimming and J lost 0 bases, with 10 bases between them. This chain's CDR3 is CASGEGANTGELFF. The CDR3 nucleotides read TGTGCCAGCGGGGAGGGGGCGAACACCGGGGAGCTGTTTTTT.

This clone appeared a single time. The chain uses TRBV5-5 and TRBJ1-2; 7 bases fit TRBD1. Germline loops: CDR1 SGHKS, CDR2 YYEKEE (reference sequence). The CDR3 length is 15 residues. Trimming took 4 bases from V and 3 from J; bases not matched to a gene: 9. The CDR3 reads CASSQTRGQDYGYTF. The CDR3 DNA follows: TGTGCCAGCAGCCAAACTAGGGGGCAAGACTATGGCTACACCTTC. Based on the CDR3 plus reference TRBV5-5 and TRBJ1-2, the full variable domain is DAGVTQSPTHLIKTRGQQVTLRCSPISGHKSVSWYQQVLGQGPQFIFQYYEKEERGRGNFPDRFSARQFPNYSSELNVNALLLGDSALYLCASSQTRGQDYGYTFGSGTRLTVV.

The chain links TRBV10-3 to TRBJ2-1, with 8 bases lining up with TRBD2. V lost 2 bases, J lost 5 bases, and 14 bases stayed unmatched. This CDR3 contains 18 residues. Germline-derived CDR1 and CDR2 are ENHRY and SYGVKD. This chain's CDR3 is CAISEPKGAGGRNNEQFF. The CDR3, as DNA: TGTGCCATCAGTGAGCCGAAAGGCGCGGGAGGCCGGAACAATGAGCAGTTCTTC.

The chain recombines TRBV7-2 with TRBJ2-5; D is perhaps TRBD2 (6 bases). Germline V lookup: CDR1 SGHTA, CDR2 FQGNSA. The CDR3 extends over 18 amino acids. V was cut by 1 base and J by 5 bases, with 23 bases left in between. The CDR3 DNA sequence: TGTGCCAGCAGCTTAGAGCGCGGGGCGGGACCTGTAGGGGAGACCCAGTACTTC. Amino acids: CASSLERGAGPVGETQYF.

DNA of the CDR3: TGTGCCAGCAGCCGACGTGTTGGCGGTTACTACAATGAGCAGTTCTTC. Protein product: CASSRRVGGYYNEQFF. The chain has TRBV6-2 or TRBV6-3 and TRBJ2-1; unclear D gene. This CDR3 is built from 16 residues. From germline, CDR1 is MNHEY and CDR2 SVGEGT. With 6 bases removed from V and 3 bases from J, the gap between germline ends came to 18 bases.

The V gene is TRBV7-9, the J gene TRBJ1-1, with a possible D match to TRBD1 (6 bases). The CDR3 is made up of 15 amino acids. Germline lookup yields CDR1 SEHNR and CDR2 FQNEAQ (reference sequence). Trimming left V 5 bases short and J 4 bases short, with 17 bases between. For the CDR3, the DNA is TGTGCCAGCAGCCTCCATTTTCCAGGGGCCACTGAAGCTTTCTTT. Amino acids: CASSLHFPGATEAFF.

This clone has just a few counts. For the CDR3, the DNA is TGCGCCAGCAGCTTGCCTCTTGGTAGCGGGAGGGTAGATGAGCAGTTCTTC. This translates into CASSLPLGSGRVDEQFF. The chain couples TRBV5-1 to TRBJ2-1; 11 nucleotides agree with TRBD2. The CDR3 runs 17 residues. Germline lookup yields CDR1 SGHRS and CDR2 YFSETQ. Trimming cost V 1 base and J 8 bases; bases outside gene matches: 11.

The chain couples TRBV12-3 or TRBV12-4 to TRBJ1-1; tentative D call: TRBD1 (5 bases). The V gene lost 3 bases and the J gene lost 8 bases, with 13 bases spanning the gap. CDR3 size: 13 residues. CDR3 sequence: CASSLGGLSEAFF. The DNA for the CDR3 is TGTGCCAGCAGTTTGGGGGGACTAAGCGAAGCTTTCTTT.

In regard to this clone: The junction departs from germline at one end; a sequencing error may be responsible. The chain combines TRBV12-5 with TRBJ2-5, with D perhaps being TRBD1 or TRBD2 (5 bases each). The CDR3 is made up of 13 amino acids. Germline-derived CDR1 and CDR2 are LGHNT and FRNRAP. CDR3 DNA: TGTGCTAGTGGCTTGGGGGTTCAAGAGACCCAGTACTTC. Translation gives CASGLGVQETQYF. The full variable domain, in which reference TRBV12-5 and TRBJ2-5 provide the parts outside the CDR3, is DARVTQTPRHKVTEMGQEVTMRCQPILGHNTVFWYRQTMMQGLELLAYFRNRAPLDDSGMPKDRFSAEMPDATLATLKIQPSEPRDSAVYFCASGLGVQETQYFGPGTRLLVL.

The chain carries TRBV11-2 and TRBJ2-5; unclear D gene. This CDR3 region has 15 residues. CDR1 is SGHAT and CDR2 is FQNNGV in the germline V gene. V lost 1 base to trimming and J lost 5 bases, with 14 bases between them. The CDR3 DNA sequence: TGTGCCAGCAGCTTAGGGGCCCCTAGGGCTGAGACCCAGTACTTC. This encodes CASSLGAPRAETQYF.

J is TRBJ2-7 and V is TRBV3-1 (or the pseudogene TRBV3-2); 7 nucleotides match TRBD1. After removal of 1 base from V and 2 bases from J, the junction contained 5 bases not matched to a gene. Germline V gene data show CDR1 as LGHDT and CDR2 as YNNKEL (reference sequence). The CDR3 covers 15 residues. In nucleotides, the CDR3 is TGTGCCAGCAGCCAAGGAGAGACAGGGACCTACGAGCAGTACTTC. Its translation: CASSQGETGTYEQYF.